This entry is about one T cell receptor (beta chain). What it recognizes is unknown. The sample comes from a study of cytomegalovirus exposure and HLA in healthy donors. Across the study: The approximately 110 validation repertoires and the approximately 630 first-cohort repertoires shared a platform, a later analysis reported.

There are 15 residues in the CDR3. Trimming pared 1 base from V and 8 bases from J, leaving 16 bases between. Germline-derived CDR1 and CDR2 are SGHTS and YDEGEE. Study outcomes and limitations: It was reportedly the case that the classifier diagnosed cytomegalovirus status with high specificity and sensitivity. The authors enumerated over 150 TCR beta chains as linked to cytomegalovirus.

TCRdb keeps only in-frame clones here, not all; method: immunoSEQ multiplex PCR. The sample consists of roughly 130,000 clones, 80% to 90% of them appearing once. The chain uses TRBV5-8 and TRBJ1-3; the D gene is possibly TRBD1 (5 bases). The receptor was derived from a woman aged 18-29 years in good health and CMV-seropositive. The sequenced sample was PBMCs. CDR3 bases: TGTGCCAGCAGCTTGAAACGCCCAGGGTTGGACACCATATATTTT. Its protein is CASSLKRPGLDTIYF.